The clone carrying this T cell receptor (beta chain) was found a few times. Its matching antigen is unknown. This CDR3 comprises 14 residues. V trimming: 4 bases; J trimming: 5 bases; junction bases outside the gene matches: 7. The germline CDR1 and CDR2 sequences are SGHRS and YFSETQ. This sample is drawn from a study of cytomegalovirus exposure and HLA in healthy donors. Findings of the study overall: Analyzed later, association rates of TCRs varied across HLA loci, with DRB1 most and HLA-C fewest.

The PCR was carried out with 60 Vbeta primers and 13 Jbeta primers. The table came from immunoSEQ multiplex PCR; TCRdb's copy has only in-frame clones and leaves some out. This sample has 77,000 or so clones, with about four fifths found just once. The chain employs TRBV5-1 and TRBJ2-7, with 9 bases fitting TRBD1. The material sequenced was PBMCs. The source of this sequence is a man aged 40-50 years in good health and CMV-seronegative. CDR3 sequence: CASSHGTGIDEQYF. Written as DNA, the CDR3 is TGCGCCAGCAGCCACGGGACAGGGATCGACGAGCAGTACTTC.